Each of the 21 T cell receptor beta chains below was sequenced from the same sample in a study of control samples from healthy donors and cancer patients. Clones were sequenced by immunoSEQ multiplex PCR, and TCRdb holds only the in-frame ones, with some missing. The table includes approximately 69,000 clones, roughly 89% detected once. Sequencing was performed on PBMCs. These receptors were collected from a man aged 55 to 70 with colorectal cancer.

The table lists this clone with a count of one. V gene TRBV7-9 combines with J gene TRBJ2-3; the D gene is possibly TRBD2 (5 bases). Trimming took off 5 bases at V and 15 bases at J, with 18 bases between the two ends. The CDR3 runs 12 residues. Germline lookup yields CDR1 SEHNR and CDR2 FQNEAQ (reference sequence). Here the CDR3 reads CASSPPGGAPYF. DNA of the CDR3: TGTGCCAGCAGCCCGCCTGGAGGAGCCCCTTATTTT. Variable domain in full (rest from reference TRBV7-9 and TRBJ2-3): DTGVSQNPRHKITKRGQNVTFRCDPISEHNRLYWYRQTLGQGPEFLTYFQNEAQLEKSRLLSDRFSAERPKGSFSTLEIQRTEQGDSAMYLCASSPPGGAPYFGPGTRLTVL.

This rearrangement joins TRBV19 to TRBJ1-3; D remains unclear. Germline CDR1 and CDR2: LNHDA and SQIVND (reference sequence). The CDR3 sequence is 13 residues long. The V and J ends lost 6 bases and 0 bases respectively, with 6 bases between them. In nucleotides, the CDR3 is TGTGCCAGTAGCCTCGCCTCTGGAAACACCATATATTTT. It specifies CASSLASGNTIYF.

CDR3 coding DNA: TGTGCCAGCAGCGTTACTAGCGGGGGTTACGAGCAGTACTTC. Its translation is CASSVTSGGYEQYF. The V call is TRBV7-6, the J call TRBJ2-7, with 11 bases lining up with TRBD2. Germline lookup yields CDR1 SGHVS and CDR2 FNYEAQ. Trimming removed 5 bases from V and 4 bases from J; junction bases left unmatched: 4. The CDR3 spans 14 residues.

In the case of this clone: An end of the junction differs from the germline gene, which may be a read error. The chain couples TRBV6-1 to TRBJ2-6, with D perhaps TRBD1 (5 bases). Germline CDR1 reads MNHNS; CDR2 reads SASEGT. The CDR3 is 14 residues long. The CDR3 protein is CASSDHSGANVLAF. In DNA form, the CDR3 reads TGTGCCAGCAGTGATCACTCTGGGGCCAACGTCCTGGCTTTC.

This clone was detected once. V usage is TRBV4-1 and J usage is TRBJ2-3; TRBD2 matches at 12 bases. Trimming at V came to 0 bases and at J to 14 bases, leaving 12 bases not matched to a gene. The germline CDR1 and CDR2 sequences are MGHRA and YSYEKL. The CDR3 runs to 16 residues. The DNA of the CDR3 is TGCGCCAGCAGCCAAGAGAGCCTAGCGGGGGGGAACCTAGTGTATTTT. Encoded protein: CASSQESLAGGNLVYF.

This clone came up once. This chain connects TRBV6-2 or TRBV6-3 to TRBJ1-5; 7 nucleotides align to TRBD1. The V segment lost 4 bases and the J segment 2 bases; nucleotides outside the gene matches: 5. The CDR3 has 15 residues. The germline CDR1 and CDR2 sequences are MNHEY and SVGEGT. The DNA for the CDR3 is TGTGCCAGCAGTTCGGGAGGGACAGGCAATCAGCCCCAGCATTTT. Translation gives CASSSGGTGNQPQHF.

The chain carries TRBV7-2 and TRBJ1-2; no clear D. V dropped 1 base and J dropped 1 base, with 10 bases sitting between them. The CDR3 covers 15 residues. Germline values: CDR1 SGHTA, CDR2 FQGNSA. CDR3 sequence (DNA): TGTGCCAGCAGCTTAGGGTCCGGGGTTAACTATGGCTACACCTTC. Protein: CASSLGSGVNYGYTF.

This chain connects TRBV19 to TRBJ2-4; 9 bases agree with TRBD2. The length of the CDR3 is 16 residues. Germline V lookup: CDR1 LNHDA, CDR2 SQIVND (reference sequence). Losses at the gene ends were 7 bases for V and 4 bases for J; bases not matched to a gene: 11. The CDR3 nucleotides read TGTGCCAGTATGCCCCCCTGGGCGGGGGGGAAAAACATTCAGTACTTC. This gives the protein CASMPPWAGGKNIQYF.

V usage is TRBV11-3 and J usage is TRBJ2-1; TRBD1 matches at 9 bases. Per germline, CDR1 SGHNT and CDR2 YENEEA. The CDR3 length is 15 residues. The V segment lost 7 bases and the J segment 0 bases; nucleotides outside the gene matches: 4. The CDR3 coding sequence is TGTGCCAGCACCACGGACAGGGGCTCCTACAATGAGCAGTTCTTC. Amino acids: CASTTDRGSYNEQFF.

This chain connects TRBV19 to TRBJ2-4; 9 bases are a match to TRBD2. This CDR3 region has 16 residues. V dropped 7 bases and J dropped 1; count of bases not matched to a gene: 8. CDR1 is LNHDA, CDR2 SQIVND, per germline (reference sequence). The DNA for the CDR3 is TGTGCCAGTACCTCTTTCAGCGGGGGGGCCAAAAACATTCAGTACTTC. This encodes CASTSFSGGAKNIQYF.

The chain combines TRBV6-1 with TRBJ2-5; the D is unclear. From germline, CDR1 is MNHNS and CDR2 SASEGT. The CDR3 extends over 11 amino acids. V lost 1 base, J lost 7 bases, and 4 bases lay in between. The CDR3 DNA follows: TGTGCCAGCAGTGAAGTCCCGACCCAGTACTTC. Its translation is CASSEVPTQYF.

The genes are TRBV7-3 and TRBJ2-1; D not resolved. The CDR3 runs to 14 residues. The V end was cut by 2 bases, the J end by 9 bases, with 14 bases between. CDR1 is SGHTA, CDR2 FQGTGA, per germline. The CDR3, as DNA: TGTGCCAGCAGCTTAGCAGTCCGTAGCAGTGAGCAGTTCTTC. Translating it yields CASSLAVRSSEQFF.

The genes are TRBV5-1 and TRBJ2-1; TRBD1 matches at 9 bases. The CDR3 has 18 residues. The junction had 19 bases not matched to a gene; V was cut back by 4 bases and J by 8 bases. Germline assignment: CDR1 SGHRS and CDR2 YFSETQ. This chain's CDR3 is CASSPGQGSFGFVYEQFF. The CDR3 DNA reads TGCGCCAGCAGCCCGGGACAGGGAAGTTTTGGGTTCGTCTATGAGCAGTTCTTC.

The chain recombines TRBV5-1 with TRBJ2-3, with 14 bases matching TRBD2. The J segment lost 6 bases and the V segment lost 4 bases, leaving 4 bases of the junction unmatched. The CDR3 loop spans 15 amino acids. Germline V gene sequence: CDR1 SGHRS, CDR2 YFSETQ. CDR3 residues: CASSMGTSGGDTQYF. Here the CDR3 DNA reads TGCGCCAGCAGCATGGGGACTAGCGGGGGCGATACGCAGTATTTT.

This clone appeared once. In DNA, the CDR3 is TGTGCCTGGAGTGTAGGGGGGGCGCGTGAAAAACTGTTTTTT. This sequence encodes CAWSVGGAREKLFF. The chain employs TRBV30 and TRBJ1-4; weak D call: TRBD1 (6 bases). The CDR3 has 14 residues. Germline V lookup: CDR1 GTSNPN, CDR2 SVGIG (reference sequence). V lost 0 bases and J 7 bases, leaving 12 bases between the germline ends.

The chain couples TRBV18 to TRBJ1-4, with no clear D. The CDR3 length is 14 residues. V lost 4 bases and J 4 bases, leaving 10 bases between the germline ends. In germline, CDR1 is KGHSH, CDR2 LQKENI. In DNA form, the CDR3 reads TGTGCCAGCTCACACGGGGATATTAATGAAAAACTGTTTTTT. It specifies CASSHGDINEKLFF.

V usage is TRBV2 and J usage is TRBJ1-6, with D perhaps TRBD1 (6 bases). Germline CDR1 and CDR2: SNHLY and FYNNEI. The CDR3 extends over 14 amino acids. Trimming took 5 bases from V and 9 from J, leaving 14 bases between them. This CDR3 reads CASSTRGIGSPLHF. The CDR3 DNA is TGTGCCAGCAGTACCAGGGGAATAGGTTCACCCCTCCACTTT. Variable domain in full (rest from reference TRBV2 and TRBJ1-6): EPEVTQTPSHQVTQMGQEVILRCVPISNHLYFYWYRQILGQKVEFLVSFYNNEISEKSEIFDDQFSVERPDGSNFTLKIRSTKLEDSAMYFCASSTRGIGSPLHFGNGTRLTVT.

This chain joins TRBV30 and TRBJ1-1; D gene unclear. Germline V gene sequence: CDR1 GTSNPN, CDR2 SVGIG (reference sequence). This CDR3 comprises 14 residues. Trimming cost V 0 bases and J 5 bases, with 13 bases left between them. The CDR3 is CAWSVLRGRTEAFF. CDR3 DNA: TGTGCCTGGAGTGTTCTGCGTGGGAGAACTGAAGCTTTCTTT.

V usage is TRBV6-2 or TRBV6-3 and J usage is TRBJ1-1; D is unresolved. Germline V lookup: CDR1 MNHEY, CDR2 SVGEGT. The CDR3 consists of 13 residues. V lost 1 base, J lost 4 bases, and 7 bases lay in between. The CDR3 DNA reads TGTGCCAGCAGTTACTTCGCGGGCACTGAAGCTTTCTTT. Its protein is CASSYFAGTEAFF.

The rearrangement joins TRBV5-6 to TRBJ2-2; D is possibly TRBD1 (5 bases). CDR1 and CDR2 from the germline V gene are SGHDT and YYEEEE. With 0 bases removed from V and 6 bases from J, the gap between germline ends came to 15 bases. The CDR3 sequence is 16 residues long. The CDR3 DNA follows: TGTGCCAGCAGCTTGGCCGGGTCAGGGATTTCCGGGGAGCTGTTTTTT. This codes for CASSLAGSGISGELFF.

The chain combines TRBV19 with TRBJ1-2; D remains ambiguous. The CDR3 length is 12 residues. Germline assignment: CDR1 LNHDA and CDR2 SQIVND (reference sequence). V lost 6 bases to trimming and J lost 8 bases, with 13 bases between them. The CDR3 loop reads CASRDFRRGYTF. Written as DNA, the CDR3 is TGTGCCAGTAGGGACTTTCGGAGAGGCTACACCTTC.